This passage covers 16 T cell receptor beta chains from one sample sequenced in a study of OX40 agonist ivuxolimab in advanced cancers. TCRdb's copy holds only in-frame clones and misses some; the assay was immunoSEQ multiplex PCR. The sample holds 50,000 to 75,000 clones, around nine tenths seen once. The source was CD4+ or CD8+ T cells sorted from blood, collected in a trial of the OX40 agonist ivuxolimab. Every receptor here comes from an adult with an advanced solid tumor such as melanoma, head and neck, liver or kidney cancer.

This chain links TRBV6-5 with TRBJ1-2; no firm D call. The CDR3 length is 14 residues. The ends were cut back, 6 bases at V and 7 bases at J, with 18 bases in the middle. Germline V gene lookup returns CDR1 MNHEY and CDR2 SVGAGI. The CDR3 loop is CASSPTRSSAGYTF. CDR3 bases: TGTGCCAGCAGCCCTACTCGGAGTTCTGCTGGCTACACCTTC.

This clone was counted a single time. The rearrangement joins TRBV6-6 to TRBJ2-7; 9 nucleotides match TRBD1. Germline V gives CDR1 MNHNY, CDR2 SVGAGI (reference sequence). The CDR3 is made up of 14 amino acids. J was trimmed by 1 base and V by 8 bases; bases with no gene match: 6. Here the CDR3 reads CASRDRADSYEQYF. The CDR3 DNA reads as TGTGCCAGCCGGGACAGGGCCGATTCCTACGAGCAGTACTTC.

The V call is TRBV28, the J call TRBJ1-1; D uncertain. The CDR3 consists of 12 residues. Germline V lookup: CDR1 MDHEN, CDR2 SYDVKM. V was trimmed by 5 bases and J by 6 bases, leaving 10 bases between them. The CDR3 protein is CASSIPGSEAFF. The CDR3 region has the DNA TGTGCCAGCAGTATCCCGGGGTCTGAAGCTTTCTTT.

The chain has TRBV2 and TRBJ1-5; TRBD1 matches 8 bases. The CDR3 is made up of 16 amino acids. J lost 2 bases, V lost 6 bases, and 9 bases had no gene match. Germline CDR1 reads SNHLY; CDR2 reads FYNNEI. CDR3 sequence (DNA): TGTGCCAGCAGCCCCAGGGGGCGGAGAGGCAATCAGCCCCAGCATTTT. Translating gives CASSPRGRRGNQPQHF.

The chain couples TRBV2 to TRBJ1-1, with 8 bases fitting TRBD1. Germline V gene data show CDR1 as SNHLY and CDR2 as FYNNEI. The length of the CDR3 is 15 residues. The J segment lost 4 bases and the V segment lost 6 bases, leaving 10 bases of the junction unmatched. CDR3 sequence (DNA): TGTGCCAGCAGAGGACAGGGTCGACGTAGCACTGAAGCTTTCTTT. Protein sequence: CASRGQGRRSTEAFF. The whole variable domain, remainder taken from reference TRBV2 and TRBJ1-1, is EPEVTQTPSHQVTQMGQEVILRCVPISNHLYFYWYRQILGQKVEFLVSFYNNEISEKSEIFDDQFSVERPDGSNFTLKIRSTKLEDSAMYFCASRGQGRRSTEAFFGQGTRLTVV.

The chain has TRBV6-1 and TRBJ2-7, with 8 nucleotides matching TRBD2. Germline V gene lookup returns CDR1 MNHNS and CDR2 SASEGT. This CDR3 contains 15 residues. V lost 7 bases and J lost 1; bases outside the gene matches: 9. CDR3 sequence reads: CASTEQGLGSYEQYF. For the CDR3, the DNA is TGTGCCAGCACCGAACAGGGACTAGGGTCCTACGAGCAGTACTTC.

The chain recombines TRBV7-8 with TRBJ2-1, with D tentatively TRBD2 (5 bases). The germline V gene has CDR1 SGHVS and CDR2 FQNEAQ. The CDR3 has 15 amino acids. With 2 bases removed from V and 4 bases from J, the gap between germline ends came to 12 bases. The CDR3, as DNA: TGTGCCAGCAGCTTAAGGGAGACGGCGTACAATGAGCAGTTCTTC. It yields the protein CASSLRETAYNEQFF.

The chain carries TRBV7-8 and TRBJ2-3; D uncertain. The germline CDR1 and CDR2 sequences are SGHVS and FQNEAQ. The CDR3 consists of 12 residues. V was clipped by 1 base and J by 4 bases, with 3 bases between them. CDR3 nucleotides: TGTGCCAGCAGCTTAGGGGCAGATACGCAGTATTTT. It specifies CASSLGADTQYF.

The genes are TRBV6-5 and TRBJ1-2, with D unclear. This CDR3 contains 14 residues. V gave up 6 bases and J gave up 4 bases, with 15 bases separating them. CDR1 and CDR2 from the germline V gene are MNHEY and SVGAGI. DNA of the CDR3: TGTGCCAGCAGAGCAGTGGGCGAGGTCTATGGCTACACCTTC. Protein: CASRAVGEVYGYTF.

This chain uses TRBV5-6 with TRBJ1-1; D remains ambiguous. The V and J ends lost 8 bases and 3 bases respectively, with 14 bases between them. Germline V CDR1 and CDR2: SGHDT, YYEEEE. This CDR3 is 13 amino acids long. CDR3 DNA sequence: TGTGCCAGGAGAGGAGTGAGGGACACTGAAGCTTTCTTT. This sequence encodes CARRGVRDTEAFF.

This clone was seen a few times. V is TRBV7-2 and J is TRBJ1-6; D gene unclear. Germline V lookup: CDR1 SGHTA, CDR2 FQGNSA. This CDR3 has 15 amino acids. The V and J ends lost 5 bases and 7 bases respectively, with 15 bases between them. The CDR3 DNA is TGTGCCAGCAGCCCCGGGAGACACCGGAATTCACCCCTCCACTTT. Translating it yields CASSPGRHRNSPLHF.

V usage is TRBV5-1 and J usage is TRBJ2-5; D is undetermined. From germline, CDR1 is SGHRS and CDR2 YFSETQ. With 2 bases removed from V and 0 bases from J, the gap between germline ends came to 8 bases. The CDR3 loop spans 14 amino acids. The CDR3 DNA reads TGCGCCAGCAGCTTCCAGACCGACCAAGAGACCCAGTACTTC. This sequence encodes CASSFQTDQETQYF.

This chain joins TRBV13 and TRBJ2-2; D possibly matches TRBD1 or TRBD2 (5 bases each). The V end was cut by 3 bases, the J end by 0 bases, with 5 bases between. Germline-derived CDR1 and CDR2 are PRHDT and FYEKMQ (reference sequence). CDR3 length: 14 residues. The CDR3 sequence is CASSLGANTGELFF. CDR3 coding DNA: TGTGCCAGCAGCTTGGGGGCGAACACCGGGGAGCTGTTTTTT. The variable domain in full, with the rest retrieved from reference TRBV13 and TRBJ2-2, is AAGVIQSPRHLIKEKRETATLKCYPIPRHDTVYWYQQGPGQDPQFLISFYEKMQSDKGSIPDRFSAQQFSDYHSELNMSSLELGDSALYFCASSLGANTGELFFGEGSRLTVL.

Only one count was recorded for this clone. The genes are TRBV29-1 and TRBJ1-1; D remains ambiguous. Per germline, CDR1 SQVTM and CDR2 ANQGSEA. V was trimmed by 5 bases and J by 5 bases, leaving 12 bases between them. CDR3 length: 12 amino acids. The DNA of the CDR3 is TGCAGCGTTCTTGAGGGAATAACTGAAGCTTTCTTT. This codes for CSVLEGITEAFF. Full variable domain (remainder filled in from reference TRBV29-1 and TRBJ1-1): SAVISQKPSRDICQRGTSLTIQCQVDSQVTMMFWYRQQPGQSLTLIATANQGSEATYESGFVIDKFPISRPNLTFSTLTVSNMSPEDSSIYLCSVLEGITEAFFGQGTRLTVV.

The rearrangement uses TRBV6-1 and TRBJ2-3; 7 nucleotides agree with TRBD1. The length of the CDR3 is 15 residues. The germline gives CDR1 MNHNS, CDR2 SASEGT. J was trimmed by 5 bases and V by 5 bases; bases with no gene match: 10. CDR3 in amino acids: CASSISPQGVDTQYF. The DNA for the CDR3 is TGTGCCAGCAGTATAAGCCCGCAGGGGGTAGATACGCAGTATTTT.

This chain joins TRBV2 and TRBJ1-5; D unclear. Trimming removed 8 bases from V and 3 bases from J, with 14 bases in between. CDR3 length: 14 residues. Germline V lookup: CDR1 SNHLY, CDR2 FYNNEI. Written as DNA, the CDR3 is TGTGCCAGCTGCCCGGGTCGTGACAATCAGCCCCAGCATTTT. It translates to CASCPGRDNQPQHF.